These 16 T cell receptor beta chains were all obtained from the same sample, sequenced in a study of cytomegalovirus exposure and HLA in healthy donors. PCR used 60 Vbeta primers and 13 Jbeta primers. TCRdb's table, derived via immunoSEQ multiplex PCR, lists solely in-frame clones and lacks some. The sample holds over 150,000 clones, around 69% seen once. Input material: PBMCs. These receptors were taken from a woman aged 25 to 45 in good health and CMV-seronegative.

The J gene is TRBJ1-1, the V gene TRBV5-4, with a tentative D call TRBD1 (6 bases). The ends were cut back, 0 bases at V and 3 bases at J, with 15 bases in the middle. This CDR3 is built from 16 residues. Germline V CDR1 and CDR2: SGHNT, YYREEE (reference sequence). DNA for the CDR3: TGTGCCAGCAGCTTGGGAGGGGACACGTTGGACACTGAAGCTTTCTTT. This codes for CASSLGGDTLDTEAFF. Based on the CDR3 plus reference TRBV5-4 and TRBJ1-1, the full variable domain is ETGVTQSPTHLIKTRGQQVTLRCSSQSGHNTVSWYQQALGQGPQFIFQYYREEENGRGNFPPRFSGLQFPNYSSELNVNALELDDSALYLCASSLGGDTLDTEAFFGQGTRLTVV.

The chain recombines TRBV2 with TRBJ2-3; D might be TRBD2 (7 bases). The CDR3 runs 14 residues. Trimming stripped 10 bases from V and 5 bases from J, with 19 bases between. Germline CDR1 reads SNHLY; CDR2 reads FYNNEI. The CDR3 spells CATNYWGGRDTQYF. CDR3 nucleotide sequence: TGTGCCACCAACTACTGGGGGGGCCGAGATACGCAGTATTTT.

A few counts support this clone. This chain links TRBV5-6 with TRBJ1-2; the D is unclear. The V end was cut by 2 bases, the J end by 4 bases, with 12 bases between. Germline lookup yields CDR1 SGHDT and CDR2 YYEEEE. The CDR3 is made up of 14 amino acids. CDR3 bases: TGTGCCAGCAGCTTCATGGGCAGTTCCTATGGCTACACCTTC. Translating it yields CASSFMGSSYGYTF.

The CDR3 is CATAQQGKDYGYTF. CDR3 in DNA: TGTGCCACTGCCCAACAGGGAAAGGACTATGGCTACACCTTC. This chain uses TRBV6-1 with TRBJ1-2; weak D call: TRBD1 (6 bases). CDR1 and CDR2 (germline): MNHNS, SASEGT. This CDR3 spans 14 amino acids. Trimming pared 10 bases from V and 3 bases from J, leaving 18 bases between.

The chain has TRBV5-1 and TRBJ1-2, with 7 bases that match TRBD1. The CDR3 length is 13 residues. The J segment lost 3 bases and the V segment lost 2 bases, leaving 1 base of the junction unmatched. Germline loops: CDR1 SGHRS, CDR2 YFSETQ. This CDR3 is CASSLTGDYGYTF. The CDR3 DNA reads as TGCGCCAGCAGCTTAACAGGGGACTATGGCTACACCTTC.

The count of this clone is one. This CDR3 is CASSQDAGARSNQPQHF. The CDR3 DNA reads TGCGCCAGCAGCCAAGATGCAGGGGCAAGGAGCAATCAGCCCCAGCATTTT. This sequence joins TRBV4-1 and TRBJ1-5, with a weak D call TRBD1 (6 bases). This CDR3 comprises 17 residues. The germline V and J ends were trimmed by 0 bases and 1 base, with 13 bases remaining between them. Germline CDR1 is MGHRA and CDR2 is YSYEKL.

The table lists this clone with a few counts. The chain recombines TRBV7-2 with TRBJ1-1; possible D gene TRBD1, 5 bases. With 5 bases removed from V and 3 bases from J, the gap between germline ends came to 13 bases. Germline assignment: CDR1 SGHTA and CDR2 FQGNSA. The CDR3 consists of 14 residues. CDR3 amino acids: CASSPWARDTEAFF. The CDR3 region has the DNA TGTGCCAGCAGCCCTTGGGCCAGGGACACTGAAGCTTTCTTT.

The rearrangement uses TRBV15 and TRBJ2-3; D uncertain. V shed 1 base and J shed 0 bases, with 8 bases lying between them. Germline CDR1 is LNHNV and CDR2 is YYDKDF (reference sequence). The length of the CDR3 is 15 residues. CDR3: CATSRGSYSTDTQYF. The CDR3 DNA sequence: TGTGCCACCAGCAGAGGGTCCTATAGCACAGATACGCAGTATTTT. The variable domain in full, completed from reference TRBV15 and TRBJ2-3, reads DAMVIQNPRYQVTQFGKPVTLSCSQTLNHNVMYWYQQKSSQAPKLLFHYYDKDFNNEADTPDNFQSRRPNTSFCFLDIRSPGLGDTAMYLCATSRGSYSTDTQYFGPGTRLTVL.

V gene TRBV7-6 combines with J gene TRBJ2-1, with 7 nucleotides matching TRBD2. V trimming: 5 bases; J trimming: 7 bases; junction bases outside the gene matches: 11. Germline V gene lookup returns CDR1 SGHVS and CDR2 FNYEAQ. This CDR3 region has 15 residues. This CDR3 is CASSTGLGRWNEQFF. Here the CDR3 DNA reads TGTGCCAGCAGCACTGGACTAGGACGGTGGAATGAGCAGTTCTTC.

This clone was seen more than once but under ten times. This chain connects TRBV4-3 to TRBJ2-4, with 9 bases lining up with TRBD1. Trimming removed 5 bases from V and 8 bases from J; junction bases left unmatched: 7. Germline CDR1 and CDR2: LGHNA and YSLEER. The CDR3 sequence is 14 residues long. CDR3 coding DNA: TGCGCCAGCAGCGTAGGACAGGGGACGGACATTCAGTACTTC. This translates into CASSVGQGTDIQYF.

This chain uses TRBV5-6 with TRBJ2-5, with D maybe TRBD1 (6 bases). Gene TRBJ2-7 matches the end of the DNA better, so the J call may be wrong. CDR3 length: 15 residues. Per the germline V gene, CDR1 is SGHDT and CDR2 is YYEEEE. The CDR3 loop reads CASSWGRLETYEQYF. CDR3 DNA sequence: TGTGCCAGCAGCTGGGGGCGGCTGGAAACCTACGAGCAGTACTTC.

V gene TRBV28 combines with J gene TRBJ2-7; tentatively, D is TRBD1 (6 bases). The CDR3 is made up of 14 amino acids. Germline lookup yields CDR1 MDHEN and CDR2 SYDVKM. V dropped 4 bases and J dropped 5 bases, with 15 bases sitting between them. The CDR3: CASSSPQGINEQYF. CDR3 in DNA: TGTGCCAGCAGTTCTCCACAGGGAATTAACGAGCAGTACTTC.

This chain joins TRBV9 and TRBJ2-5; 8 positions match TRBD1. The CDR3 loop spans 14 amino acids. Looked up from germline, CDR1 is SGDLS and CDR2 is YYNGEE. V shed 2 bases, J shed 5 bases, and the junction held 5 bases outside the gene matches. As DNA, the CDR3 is TGTGCCAGCAGCGTGACAGGGGCGGGGGAGACCCAGTACTTC. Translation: CASSVTGAGETQYF.

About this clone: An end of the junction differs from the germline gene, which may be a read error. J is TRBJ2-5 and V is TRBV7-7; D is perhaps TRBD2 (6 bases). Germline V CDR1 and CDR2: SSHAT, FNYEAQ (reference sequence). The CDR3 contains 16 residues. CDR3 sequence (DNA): TGTGCTAGCAGCTTGGGTCCGGAAGGAGGGAAAGAGACCCAGTACTTC. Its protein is CASSLGPEGGKETQYF.

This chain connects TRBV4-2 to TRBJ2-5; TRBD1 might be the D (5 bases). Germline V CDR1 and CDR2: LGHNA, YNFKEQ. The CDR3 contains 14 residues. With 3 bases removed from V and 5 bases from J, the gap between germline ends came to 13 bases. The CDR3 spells CASSHTGPRETQYF. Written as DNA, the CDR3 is TGTGCCAGCAGCCACACAGGTCCAAGGGAGACCCAGTACTTC.

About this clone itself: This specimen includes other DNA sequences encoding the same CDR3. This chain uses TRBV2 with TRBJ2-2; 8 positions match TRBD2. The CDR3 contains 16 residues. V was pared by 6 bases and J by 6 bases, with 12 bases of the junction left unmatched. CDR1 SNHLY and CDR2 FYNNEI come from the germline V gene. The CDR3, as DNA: TGTGCCAGCAGCAAAGGACTAGCCGGTAGTGCCGGGGAGCTGTTTTTT. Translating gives CASSKGLAGSAGELFF.